A selection of T cell receptor beta chains follows, all from one sample in a study of cytomegalovirus exposure and HLA in healthy donors. TCRdb keeps only in-frame clones here, not all; method: immunoSEQ multiplex PCR. The sample includes around 180,000 clones, more than 65% seen only once; the top ten take roughly 0.5%. The sample consisted of PBMCs. The source of these receptors is a woman aged 45-65 years in good health and CMV-seronegative. Both conserved end residues are part of each CDR3. The D gene is left open where the match is weak. Clone size is given for some rows only: seen once, a few or many times, or a class if the clone is expanded.

v_call: TRBV2; clone_size: .; j_call: TRBJ1-1; d_call: .; cdr3_nt: TGTGCCAGCAGTGAATTCAAACAAGAGAACACTGAAGCTTTCTTT; cdr3_aa: CASSEFKQENTEAFF
v_call: TRBV19; clone_size: .; j_call: TRBJ1-5; d_call: .; cdr3_nt: TGTGCCAGTAGTATAGATCTTTGGGCGCCTTTAAGTCATCAGCCCCAGCATTTT; cdr3_aa: CASSIDLWAPLSHQPQHF
v_call: TRBV28; clone_size: .; j_call: TRBJ1-3; d_call: .; cdr3_nt: TGTGCCAGCAGTTTTAACTCTGGAAACACCATATATTTT; cdr3_aa: CASSFNSGNTIYF
v_call: TRBV6-6; clone_size: .; j_call: TRBJ2-5; d_call: TRBD2; cdr3_nt: TGTGCCAGCAGTCTGGGGGGGGTGGGGCAAGAGACCCAGTACTTC; cdr3_aa: CASSLGGVGQETQYF
v_call: TRBV13; clone_size: .; j_call: TRBJ2-7; d_call: TRBD2; cdr3_nt: TGTGCCAGCAGCCGCCTAGCGGGAAGCAATTCCTACGAGCAGTACTTC; cdr3_aa: CASSRLAGSNSYEQYF
v_call: TRBV6-1; clone_size: few; j_call: TRBJ2-1; d_call: TRBD2; cdr3_nt: TGTGCCACTACCCCCGGGACTAGCGGGATAAATGAGCAGTTCTTC; cdr3_aa: CATTPGTSGINEQFF
v_call: TRBV20-1; clone_size: .; j_call: TRBJ1-1; d_call: .; cdr3_nt: TGCAGTGCTAGCAGGGAAGCTTTCTTT; cdr3_aa: CSASREAFF
v_call: TRBV6-5; clone_size: once; j_call: TRBJ1-1; d_call: .; cdr3_nt: TGTGCCAGCAGTTATTTAGTCGACTCTGAAGCTTTCTTT; cdr3_aa: CASSYLVDSEAFF
v_call: TRBV2; clone_size: .; j_call: TRBJ2-7; d_call: .; cdr3_nt: TGTGCCAGCAGCCCTGTGGCAGGGGACGAGCAGTACTTC; cdr3_aa: CASSPVAGDEQYF
v_call: TRBV4-1; clone_size: .; j_call: TRBJ1-2; d_call: .; cdr3_nt: TGCGCCAGCAGCCAAGATGGGAGGGGGGCCTATGGCTACACCTTC; cdr3_aa: CASSQDGRGAYGYTF
v_call: TRBV29-1; clone_size: .; j_call: TRBJ2-2; d_call: TRBD1; cdr3_nt: TGCAGCGTCCGGGACAGGGACGGGCGGGAGCTGTTTTTT; cdr3_aa: CSVRDRDGRELFF
v_call: TRBV5-1; clone_size: .; j_call: TRBJ1-1; d_call: .; cdr3_nt: TGCGCCAGCAGCCTACAGGAGGGCACTGAAGCTTTCTTT; cdr3_aa: CASSLQEGTEAFF
v_call: TRBV7-3; clone_size: .; j_call: TRBJ2-2; d_call: .; cdr3_nt: TGTGCCAGCAGCTTATCCGTGTCCGGGGAGCTGTTTTTT; cdr3_aa: CASSLSVSGELFF
v_call: TRBV5-1; clone_size: .; j_call: TRBJ2-5; d_call: .; cdr3_nt: TGCGCCAGCAGCCTGCAGGGGCACCAAGAGACCCAGTACTTC; cdr3_aa: CASSLQGHQETQYF
v_call: TRBV29-1; clone_size: once; j_call: TRBJ2-5; d_call: .; cdr3_nt: TGCAGCGTTCTACCTTCGACTAGACGGCATCTAGAGACCCAGTACTTC; cdr3_aa: CSVLPSTRRHLETQYF
v_call: TRBV9; clone_size: .; j_call: TRBJ2-1; d_call: TRBD2; cdr3_nt: TGTGCCAGCAGCGTAGAAAGCGGGGGCGTTGAGCAGTTCTTC; cdr3_aa: CASSVESGGVEQFF
v_call: TRBV9; clone_size: .; j_call: TRBJ2-3; d_call: .; cdr3_nt: TGTGCCAGCAGCGTGATAGCTAGCAACACAGATACGCAGTATTTT; cdr3_aa: CASSVIASNTDTQYF
v_call: TRBV19; clone_size: .; j_call: TRBJ1-5; d_call: .; cdr3_nt: TGTGCCAGTAGTATAGATAGTAGAAAAAGCAATCAGCCCCAGCATTTT; cdr3_aa: CASSIDSRKSNQPQHF